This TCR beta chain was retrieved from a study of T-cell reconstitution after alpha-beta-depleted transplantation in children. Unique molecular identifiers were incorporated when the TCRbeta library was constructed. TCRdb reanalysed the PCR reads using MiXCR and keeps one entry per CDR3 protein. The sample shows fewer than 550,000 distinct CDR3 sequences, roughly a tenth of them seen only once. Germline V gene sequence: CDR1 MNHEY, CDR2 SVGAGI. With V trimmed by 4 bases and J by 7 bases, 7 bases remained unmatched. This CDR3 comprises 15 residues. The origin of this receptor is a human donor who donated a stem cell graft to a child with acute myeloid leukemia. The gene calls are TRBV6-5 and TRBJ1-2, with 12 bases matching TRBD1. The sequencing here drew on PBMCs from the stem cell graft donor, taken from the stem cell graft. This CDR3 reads CASSSLPGQGAGYTF. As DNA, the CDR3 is TGTGCCAGCAGTTCACTCCCGGGACAGGGGGCTGGCTACACCTTC.